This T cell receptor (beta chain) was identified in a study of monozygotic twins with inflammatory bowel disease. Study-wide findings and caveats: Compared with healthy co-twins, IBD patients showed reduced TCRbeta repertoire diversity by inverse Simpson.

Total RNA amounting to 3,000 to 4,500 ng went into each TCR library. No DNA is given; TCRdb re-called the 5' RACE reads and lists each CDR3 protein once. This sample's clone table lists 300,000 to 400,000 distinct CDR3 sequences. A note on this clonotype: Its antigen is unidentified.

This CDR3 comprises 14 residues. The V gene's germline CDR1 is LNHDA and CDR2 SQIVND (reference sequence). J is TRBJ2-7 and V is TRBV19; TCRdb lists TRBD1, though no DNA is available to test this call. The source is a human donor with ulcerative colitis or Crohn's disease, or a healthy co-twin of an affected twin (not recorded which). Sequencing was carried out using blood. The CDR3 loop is CASSISGQGNEQYF.